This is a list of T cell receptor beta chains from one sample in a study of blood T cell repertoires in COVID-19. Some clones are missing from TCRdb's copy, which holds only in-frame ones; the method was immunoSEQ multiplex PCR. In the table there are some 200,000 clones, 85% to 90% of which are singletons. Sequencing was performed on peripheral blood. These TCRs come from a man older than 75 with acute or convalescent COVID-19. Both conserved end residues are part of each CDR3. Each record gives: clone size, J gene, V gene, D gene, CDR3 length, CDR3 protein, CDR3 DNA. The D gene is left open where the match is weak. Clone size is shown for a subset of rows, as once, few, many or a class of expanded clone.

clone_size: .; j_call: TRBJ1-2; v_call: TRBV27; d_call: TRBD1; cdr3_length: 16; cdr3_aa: CASSFVPGQGPYGYTF; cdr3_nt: TGTGCCAGCAGTTTCGTCCCGGGACAGGGCCCCTATGGCTACACCTTC
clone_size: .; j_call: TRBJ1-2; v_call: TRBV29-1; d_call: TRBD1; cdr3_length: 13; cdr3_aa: CSAVGTGVEGYTF; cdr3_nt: TGCAGCGCCGTAGGGACAGGGGTGGAAGGCTACACCTTC
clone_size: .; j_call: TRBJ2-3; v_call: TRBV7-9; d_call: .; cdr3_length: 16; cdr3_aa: CASSPGTGTSTDTQYF; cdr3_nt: TGTGCCAGCAGTCCCGGGACCGGGACTAGCACAGATACGCAGTATTTT
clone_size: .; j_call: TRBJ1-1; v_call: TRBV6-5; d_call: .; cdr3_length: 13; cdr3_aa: CASSYRGRAEAFF; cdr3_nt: TGTGCCAGCAGTTACCGGGGTAGGGCTGAAGCTTTCTTT
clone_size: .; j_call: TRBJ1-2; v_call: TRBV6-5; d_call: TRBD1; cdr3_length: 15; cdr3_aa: CASRSSGTGNYGYTF; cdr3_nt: TGTGCCAGCAGATCCTCCGGGACAGGGAACTATGGCTACACCTTC
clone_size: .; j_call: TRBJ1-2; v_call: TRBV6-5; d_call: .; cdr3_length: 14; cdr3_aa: CASSYGGQVYGYTF; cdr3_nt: TGTGCCAGCAGTTACGGTGGGCAGGTTTATGGCTACACCTTC
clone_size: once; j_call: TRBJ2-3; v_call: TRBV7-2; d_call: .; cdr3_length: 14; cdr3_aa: CASSFNLATDTQYF; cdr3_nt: TGTGCCAGCAGCTTCAACCTAGCTACAGATACGCAGTATTTT
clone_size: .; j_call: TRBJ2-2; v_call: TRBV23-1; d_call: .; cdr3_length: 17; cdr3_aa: CASSQYLQGENTGELFF; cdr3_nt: TGCGCCAGCAGTCAATACTTACAGGGAGAGAACACCGGGGAGCTGTTTTTT
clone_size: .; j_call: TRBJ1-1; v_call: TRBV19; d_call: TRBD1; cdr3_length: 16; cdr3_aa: CASSASIRDRVTEAFF; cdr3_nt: TGTGCCAGTAGCGCATCCATCCGGGACAGGGTCACTGAAGCTTTCTTT
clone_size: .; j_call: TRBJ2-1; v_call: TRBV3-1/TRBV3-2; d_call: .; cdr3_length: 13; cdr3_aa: CASSLASYNEQFF; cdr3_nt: TGTGCCAGCAGCCTTGCGTCCTACAATGAGCAGTTCTTC
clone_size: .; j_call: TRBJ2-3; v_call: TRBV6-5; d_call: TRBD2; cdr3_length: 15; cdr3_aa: CASSYQAGGADTQYF; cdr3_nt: TGTGCCAGCAGTTACCAAGCGGGAGGCGCAGATACGCAGTATTTT
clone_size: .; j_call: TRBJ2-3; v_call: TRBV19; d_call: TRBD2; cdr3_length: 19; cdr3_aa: CASSLGARLAGGLGDTQYF; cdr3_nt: TGTGCCAGTAGCCTAGGCGCCCGACTAGCGGGAGGGCTGGGAGATACGCAGTATTTT
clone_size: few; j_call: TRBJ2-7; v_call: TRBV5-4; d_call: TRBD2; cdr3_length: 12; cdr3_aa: CASSLSAGGVFF; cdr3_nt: TGTGCCAGCAGCTTGTCTGCGGGAGGGGTTTTTTTC
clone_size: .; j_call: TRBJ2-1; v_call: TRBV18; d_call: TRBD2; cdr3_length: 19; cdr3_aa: CASSQGTSNSMSSYNEQFF; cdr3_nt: TGTGCCAGCTCACAAGGGACTAGCAACTCGATGAGCTCCTACAATGAGCAGTTCTTC
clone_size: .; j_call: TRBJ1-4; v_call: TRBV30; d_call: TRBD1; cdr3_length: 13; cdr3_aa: CASQGALSEKLFF; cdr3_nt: TGTGCCAGCCAGGGGGCTCTGAGCGAAAAACTGTTTTTT
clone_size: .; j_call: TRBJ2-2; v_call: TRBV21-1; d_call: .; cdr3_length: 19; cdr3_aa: CASSKVGTGKLENTGELFF; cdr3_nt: TGTGCCAGCAGCAAAGTCGGGACAGGGAAGCTAGAGAACACCGGGGAGCTGTTTTTT
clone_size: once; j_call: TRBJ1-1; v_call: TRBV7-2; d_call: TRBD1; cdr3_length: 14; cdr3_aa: CASSLDRGPTEAFF; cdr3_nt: TGTGCCAGCAGCTTAGACAGGGGGCCCACTGAAGCTTTCTTT
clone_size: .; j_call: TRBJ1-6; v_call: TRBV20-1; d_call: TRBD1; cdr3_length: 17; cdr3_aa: CSASRESDRGYNSPLHF; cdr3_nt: TGCAGTGCTAGTCGGGAATCTGACAGGGGCTACAATTCACCCCTCCACTTT
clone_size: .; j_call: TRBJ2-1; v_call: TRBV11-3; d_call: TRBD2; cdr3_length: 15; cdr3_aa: CASSFSGTSYNEQFF; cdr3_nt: TGTGCCAGCAGCTTCAGCGGGACTTCCTACAATGAGCAGTTCTTC
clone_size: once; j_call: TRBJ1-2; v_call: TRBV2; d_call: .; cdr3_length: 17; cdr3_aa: CASSDPPAGRFDYGYTF; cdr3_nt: TGTGCCAGCAGTGACCCGCCGGCAGGGCGCTTTGACTATGGCTACACCTTC
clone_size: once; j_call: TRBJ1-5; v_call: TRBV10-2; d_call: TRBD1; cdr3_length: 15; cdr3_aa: CASREDRAGNQPQHF; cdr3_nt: TGCGCCAGCAGAGAGGACAGGGCGGGGAATCAGCCCCAGCATTTT
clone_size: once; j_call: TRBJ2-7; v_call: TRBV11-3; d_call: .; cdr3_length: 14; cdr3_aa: CASSDRDKPYEQYF; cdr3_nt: TGTGCCAGCAGCGACCGGGACAAACCCTACGAGCAGTACTTC
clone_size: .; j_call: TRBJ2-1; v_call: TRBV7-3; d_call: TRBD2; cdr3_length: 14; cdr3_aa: CASSPSGSNNEQFF; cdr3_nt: TGTGCCAGCAGCCCAAGCGGGAGCAACAATGAGCAGTTCTTC
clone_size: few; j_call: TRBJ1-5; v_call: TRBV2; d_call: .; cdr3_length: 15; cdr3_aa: CASTTEGLEGQPQHF; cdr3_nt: TGTGCCAGCACAACCGAGGGACTGGAGGGCCAGCCCCAGCATTTT
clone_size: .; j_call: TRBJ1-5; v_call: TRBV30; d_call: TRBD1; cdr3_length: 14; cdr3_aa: CAWCAKGARQPQHF; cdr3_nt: TGTGCCTGGTGCGCCAAGGGGGCGCGTCAGCCCCAGCATTTT
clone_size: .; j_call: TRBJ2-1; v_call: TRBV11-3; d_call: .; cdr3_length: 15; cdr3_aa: CASSLVKGLNNEQFF; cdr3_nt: TGTGCCAGCAGCTTAGTAAAGGGACTCAACAATGAGCAGTTCTTC
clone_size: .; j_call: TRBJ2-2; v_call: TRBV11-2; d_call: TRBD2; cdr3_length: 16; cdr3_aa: CASSLDQTSGSRELFF; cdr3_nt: TGTGCCAGCAGCTTAGATCAGACTAGCGGGAGCCGGGAGCTGTTTTTT
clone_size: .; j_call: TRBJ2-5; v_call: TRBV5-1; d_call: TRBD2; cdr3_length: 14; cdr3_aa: CASSPGGTQETQYF; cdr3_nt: TGCGCCAGCAGCCCGGGGGGGACCCAAGAGACCCAGTACTTC
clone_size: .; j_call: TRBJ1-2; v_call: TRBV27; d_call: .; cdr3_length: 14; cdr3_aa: CASSLDRSNYGYTF; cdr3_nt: TGTGCCAGCAGTTTAGACAGGAGTAACTATGGCTACACCTTC
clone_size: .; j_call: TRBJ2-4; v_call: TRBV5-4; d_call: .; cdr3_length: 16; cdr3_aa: CASSKTASEPKNIQYF; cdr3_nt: TGTGCCAGCAGCAAGACAGCCTCCGAGCCCAAAAACATTCAGTACTTC
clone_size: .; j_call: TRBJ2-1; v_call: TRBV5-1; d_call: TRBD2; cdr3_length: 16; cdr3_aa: CASAAPGTSGPDEQFF; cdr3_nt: TGCGCCAGCGCTGCCCCAGGGACTAGCGGGCCAGATGAGCAGTTCTTC
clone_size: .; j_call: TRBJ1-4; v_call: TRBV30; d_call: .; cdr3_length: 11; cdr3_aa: CAWSQNEKLFF; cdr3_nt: TGTGCCTGGAGCCAAAATGAAAAACTGTTTTTT
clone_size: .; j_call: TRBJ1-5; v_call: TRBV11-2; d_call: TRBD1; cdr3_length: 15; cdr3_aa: CASSLGQGLSQPQHF; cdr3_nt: TGTGCCAGCAGCTTAGGACAGGGGTTGAGTCAGCCCCAGCATTTT
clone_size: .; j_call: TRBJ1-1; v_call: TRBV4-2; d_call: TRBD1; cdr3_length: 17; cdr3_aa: CASSLTGGILGNTEAFF; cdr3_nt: TGTGCCAGCAGCCTTACAGGGGGCATTTTGGGGAACACTGAAGCTTTCTTT
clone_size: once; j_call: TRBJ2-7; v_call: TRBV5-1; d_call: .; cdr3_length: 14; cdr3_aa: CASSSQGGDYEQYF; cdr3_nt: TGCGCCAGCAGCTCCCAGGGTGGCGACTACGAGCAGTACTTC
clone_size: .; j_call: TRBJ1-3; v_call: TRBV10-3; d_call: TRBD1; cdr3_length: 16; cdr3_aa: CAISNEGPGGGNTIYF; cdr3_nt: TGTGCCATCAGCAACGAGGGTCCAGGGGGAGGAAACACCATATATTTT
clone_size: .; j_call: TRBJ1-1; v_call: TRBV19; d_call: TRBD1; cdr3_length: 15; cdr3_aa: CATTPQGARGTEAFF; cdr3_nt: TGTGCCACCACGCCCCAGGGGGCGCGTGGCACTGAAGCTTTCTTT
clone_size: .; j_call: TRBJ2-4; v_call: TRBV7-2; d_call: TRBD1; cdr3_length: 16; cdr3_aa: CASSEEGARAKNIQYF; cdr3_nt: TGTGCCAGCAGCGAAGAGGGGGCCCGGGCCAAAAACATTCAGTACTTC
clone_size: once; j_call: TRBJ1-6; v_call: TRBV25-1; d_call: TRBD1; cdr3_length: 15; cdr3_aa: CASSDPGQANSPLHF; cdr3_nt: TGTGCCAGCAGTGACCCCGGACAGGCTAATTCACCCCTCCACTTT
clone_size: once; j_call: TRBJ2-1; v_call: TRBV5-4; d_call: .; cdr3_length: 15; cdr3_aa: CASSLVGGSYNEQFF; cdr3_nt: TGTGCCAGCAGCTTGGTTGGCGGATCCTACAATGAGCAGTTCTTC
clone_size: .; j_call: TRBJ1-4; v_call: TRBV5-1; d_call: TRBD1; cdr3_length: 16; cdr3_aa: CASSKGQGAIGEKLFF; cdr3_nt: TGCGCCAGCAGCAAGGGACAGGGGGCAATAGGAGAAAAACTGTTTTTT
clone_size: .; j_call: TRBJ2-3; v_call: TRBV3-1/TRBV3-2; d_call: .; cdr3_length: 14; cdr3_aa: CASSQERYTDTQYF; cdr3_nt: TGTGCCAGCAGCCAAGAGCGGTACACAGATACGCAGTATTTT
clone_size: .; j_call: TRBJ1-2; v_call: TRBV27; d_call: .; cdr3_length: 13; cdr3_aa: CASSLKAGEGYTF; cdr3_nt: TGTGCCAGCAGTTTAAAGGCAGGTGAGGGCTACACCTTC
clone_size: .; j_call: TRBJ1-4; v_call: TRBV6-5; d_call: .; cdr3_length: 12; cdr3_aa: CASSRQNEKLFF; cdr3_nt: TGTGCCAGCAGTCGACAGAATGAAAAACTGTTTTTT
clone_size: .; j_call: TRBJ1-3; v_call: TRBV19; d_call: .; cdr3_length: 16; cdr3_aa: CASSVSGVFSGNTIYF; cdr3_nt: TGTGCCAGTAGTGTATCAGGGGTTTTCTCTGGAAACACCATATATTTT
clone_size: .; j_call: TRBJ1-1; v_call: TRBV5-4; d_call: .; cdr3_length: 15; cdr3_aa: CASSSPPGRNTEAFF; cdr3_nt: TGTGCCAGCAGCTCCCCCCCGGGGAGGAACACTGAAGCTTTCTTT
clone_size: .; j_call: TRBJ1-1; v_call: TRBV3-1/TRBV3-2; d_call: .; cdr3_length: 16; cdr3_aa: CASSVRGGRTNTEAFF; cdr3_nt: TGTGCCAGCAGCGTACGCGGCGGGAGGACGAACACTGAAGCTTTCTTT
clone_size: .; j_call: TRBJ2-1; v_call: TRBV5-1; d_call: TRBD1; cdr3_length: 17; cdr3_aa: CASSLEGQGAIKNEQFF; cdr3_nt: TGCGCCAGCAGCTTGGAGGGACAGGGGGCGATCAAGAATGAGCAGTTCTTC
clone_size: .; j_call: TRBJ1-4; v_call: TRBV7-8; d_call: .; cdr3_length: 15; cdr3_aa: CASSLGDSPNEKLFF; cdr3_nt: TGTGCCAGCAGCTTAGGCGACAGTCCTAATGAAAAACTGTTTTTT
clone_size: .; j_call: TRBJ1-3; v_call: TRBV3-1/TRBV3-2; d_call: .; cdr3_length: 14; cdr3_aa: CASSQDSDGNTIYF; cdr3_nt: TGTGCCAGCAGCCAGGACAGCGACGGAAACACCATATATTTT